A selection of T cell receptor beta chains follows, all from one sample in a study of T cell repertoires in cytomegalovirus infection. TCRdb re-called the reads with MiXCR, one entry per CDR3 protein. The sample has under 850,000 distinct CDR3 sequences, 30% to 40% seen once. Their antigen targets remain unknown. The specimen was cultured PBMCs, collected from culture after CMV antigen stimulation. The receptors were gathered from a human donor in good health (CMV status not recorded). Some clones in this sample may be carry-over from other donors' samples. CDR3s include the opening cysteine and the closing phenylalanine or tryptophan. A D gene is named only where the DNA matches it firmly. Clone size is not always given. Where it is, it says once, few, many or a class for expanded clones.

j_call: TRBJ2-5; v_call: TRBV29-1; d_call: NA; clone_size: NA; cdr3_aa: CSVAGSGAKETQYF; cdr3_nt: TGCAGCGTCGCAGGTAGCGGTGCGAAAGAGACCCAGTACTTC
j_call: TRBJ2-3; v_call: TRBV5-5; d_call: NA; clone_size: NA; cdr3_aa: CASSPGGWDTDTQYF; cdr3_nt: TGTGCCAGCAGTCCCGGCGGCTGGGACACAGATACGCAGTATTTT
j_call: TRBJ2-5; v_call: TRBV12-3/TRBV12-4; d_call: TRBD1; clone_size: few; cdr3_aa: CAGLIGAEQGPSRQETQYF; cdr3_nt: TGTGCCGGGCTCATAGGGGCGGAACAGGGGCCCTCCCGACAAGAGACCCAGTACTTC
j_call: TRBJ2-5; v_call: TRBV6-5; d_call: NA; clone_size: few; cdr3_aa: CASSFVQGALETQYF; cdr3_nt: TGTGCCAGCAGTTTCGTACAGGGAGCCTTAGAGACCCAGTACTTC
j_call: TRBJ1-6; v_call: TRBV7-9; d_call: NA; clone_size: many; cdr3_aa: CASSLQGPDSPLHF; cdr3_nt: TGTGCCAGCAGCCTCCAGGGTCCGGATTCACCCCTCCACTTT
j_call: TRBJ1-2; v_call: TRBV5-1; d_call: TRBD1; clone_size: NA; cdr3_aa: CASSAGTGIAYGYTF; cdr3_nt: TGCGCCAGCAGTGCCGGGACAGGGATAGCCTATGGCTACACCTTC
j_call: TRBJ1-5; v_call: TRBV19; d_call: NA; clone_size: many; cdr3_aa: CASSRGGSNQPQHF; cdr3_nt: TGTGCCAGTTCCCGGGGGGGCAGCAATCAGCCCCAGCATTTT
j_call: TRBJ2-3; v_call: TRBV4-1; d_call: TRBD2; clone_size: few; cdr3_aa: CASSQAPLAGTDTQYF; cdr3_nt: TGCGCCAGCAGCCAAGCGCCCCTAGCGGGCACAGATACGCAGTATTTT
j_call: TRBJ2-3; v_call: TRBV6-1; d_call: TRBD1; clone_size: NA; cdr3_aa: CASRRRQGEADTQYF; cdr3_nt: TGTGCCAGCAGGAGAAGACAGGGGGAGGCAGATACGCAGTATTTT
j_call: TRBJ1-1; v_call: TRBV12-3/TRBV12-4; d_call: NA; clone_size: few; cdr3_aa: CASSFPGGEAFF; cdr3_nt: TGTGCCAGCAGTTTCCCCGGTGGTGAAGCTTTCTTT
j_call: TRBJ2-3; v_call: TRBV6-1; d_call: TRBD1; clone_size: NA; cdr3_aa: CASGDRGHTDTQYF; cdr3_nt: TGTGCCAGCGGCGACAGGGGGCACACAGATACGCAGTATTTT
j_call: TRBJ2-3; v_call: TRBV6-1; d_call: TRBD1; clone_size: NA; cdr3_aa: CASSWGTDVLGTDTQYF; cdr3_nt: TGTGCCAGCAGTTGGGGGACAGACGTATTGGGCACAGATACGCAGTATTTT
j_call: TRBJ2-1; v_call: TRBV6-7; d_call: NA; clone_size: NA; cdr3_aa: CASSYSIYEQFF; cdr3_nt: TGTGCCAGCAGTTACTCGATCTATGAGCAGTTCTTC
j_call: TRBJ1-4; v_call: TRBV5-6; d_call: NA; clone_size: NA; cdr3_aa: CASSLGRGTGNEKLFF; cdr3_nt: TGTGCCAGCAGCTTAGGGCGAGGTACAGGGAATGAAAAACTGTTTTTT
j_call: TRBJ2-5; v_call: TRBV20-1; d_call: NA; clone_size: NA; cdr3_aa: CSARNGPPQVGTQYF; cdr3_nt: TGCAGTGCCAGAAACGGACCGCCCCAAGTTGGGACCCAGTACTTC
j_call: TRBJ2-1; v_call: TRBV7-8; d_call: NA; clone_size: few; cdr3_aa: CASITGQSWGEQFF; cdr3_nt: TGTGCCAGCATCACTGGGCAATCCTGGGGTGAGCAGTTCTTC
j_call: TRBJ1-2; v_call: TRBV5-5; d_call: TRBD1; clone_size: NA; cdr3_aa: CASSVTGDYGYTF; cdr3_nt: TGTGCCAGCAGCGTGACAGGGGACTATGGCTACACCTTC
j_call: TRBJ2-2; v_call: TRBV6-6; d_call: NA; clone_size: NA; cdr3_aa: CASNPGGGVTGELFF; cdr3_nt: TGTGCCAGCAATCCCGGGGGAGGTGTCACCGGGGAGCTGTTTTTT
j_call: TRBJ2-7; v_call: TRBV6-6; d_call: NA; clone_size: NA; cdr3_aa: CASSSTLDPKIAYEQYF; cdr3_nt: TGTGCCAGCAGTTCCACACTGGACCCGAAGATCGCCTACGAGCAGTACTTC
j_call: TRBJ2-1; v_call: TRBV28; d_call: TRBD1; clone_size: NA; cdr3_aa: CASSPDRGPYNEQFF; cdr3_nt: TGTGCCAGCAGCCCCGACAGGGGGCCATACAATGAGCAGTTCTTC
j_call: TRBJ1-4; v_call: TRBV7-2; d_call: NA; clone_size: many; cdr3_aa: CASTPVGSEKLFF; cdr3_nt: TGTGCCAGCACCCCCGTAGGAAGCGAAAAACTGTTTTTT
j_call: TRBJ2-1; v_call: TRBV30; d_call: NA; clone_size: NA; cdr3_aa: CAWSVIYNEQFF; cdr3_nt: TGTGCCTGGAGTGTAATCTACAATGAGCAGTTCTTC
j_call: TRBJ1-3; v_call: TRBV3-1; d_call: NA; clone_size: NA; cdr3_aa: CASSHGGNTIYF; cdr3_nt: TGTGCCAGCAGCCATGGTGGAAACACCATATATTTT
j_call: TRBJ2-6; v_call: TRBV3-1; d_call: NA; clone_size: NA; cdr3_aa: CASRARAGANVLTF; cdr3_nt: TGTGCCAGCAGAGCCAGGGCTGGGGCCAACGTCCTGACTTTC
j_call: TRBJ2-1; v_call: TRBV29-1; d_call: NA; clone_size: once; cdr3_aa: CSVATWQNNEQFF; cdr3_nt: TGCAGCGTTGCCACTTGGCAAAACAATGAGCAGTTCTTC
j_call: TRBJ2-7; v_call: TRBV7-2; d_call: NA; clone_size: NA; cdr3_aa: CASSLVALAWEQYF; cdr3_nt: TGTGCCAGCAGCTTAGTTGCGCTAGCGTGGGAGCAGTACTTC
j_call: TRBJ2-4; v_call: TRBV20-1; d_call: NA; clone_size: once; cdr3_aa: CSVVKGLAKNIQYF; cdr3_nt: TGCAGTGTCGTGAAGGGTTTAGCCAAAAACATTCAGTACTTC
j_call: TRBJ2-7; v_call: TRBV4-2; d_call: TRBD2; clone_size: few; cdr3_aa: CASSPRTSNYEQYF; cdr3_nt: TGTGCCAGCAGCCCCCGGACTAGCAACTACGAGCAGTACTTC